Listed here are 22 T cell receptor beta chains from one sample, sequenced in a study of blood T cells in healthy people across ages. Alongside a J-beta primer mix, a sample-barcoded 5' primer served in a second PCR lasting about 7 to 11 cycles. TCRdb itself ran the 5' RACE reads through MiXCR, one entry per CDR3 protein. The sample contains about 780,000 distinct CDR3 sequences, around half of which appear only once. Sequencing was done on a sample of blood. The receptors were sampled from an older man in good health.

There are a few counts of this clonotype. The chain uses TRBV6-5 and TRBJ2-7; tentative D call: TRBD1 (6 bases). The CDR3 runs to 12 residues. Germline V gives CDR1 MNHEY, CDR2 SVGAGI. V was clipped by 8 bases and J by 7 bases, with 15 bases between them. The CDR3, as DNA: TGTGCCAGCGGACAGCGGAATGGTGAGCAGTACTTC. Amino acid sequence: CASGQRNGEQYF.

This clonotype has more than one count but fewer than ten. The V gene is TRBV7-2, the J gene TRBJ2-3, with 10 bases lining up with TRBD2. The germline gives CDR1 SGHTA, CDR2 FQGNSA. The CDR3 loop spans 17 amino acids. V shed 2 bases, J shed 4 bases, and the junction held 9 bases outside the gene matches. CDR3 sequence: CASSLWEREGQADTQYF. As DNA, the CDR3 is TGTGCCAGCAGCTTATGGGAGCGGGAGGGCCAGGCAGATACGCAGTATTTT.

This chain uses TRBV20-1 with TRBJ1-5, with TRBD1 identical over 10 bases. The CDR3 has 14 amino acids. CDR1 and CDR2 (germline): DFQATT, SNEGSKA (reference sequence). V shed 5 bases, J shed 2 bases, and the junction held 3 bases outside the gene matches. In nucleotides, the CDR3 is TGCAGTGCTGACAGGGGGCTGGGCAATCAGCCCCAGCATTTT. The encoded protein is CSADRGLGNQPQHF.

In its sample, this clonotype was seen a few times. The CDR3 DNA follows: TGTGCCATCAGTGGACAGGGCTCAGGGGCCAACGTCCTGACTTTC. Translated, it gives CAISGQGSGANVLTF. The V and J genes are TRBV10-3 and TRBJ2-6, with 7 positions matching TRBD1. Per germline, CDR1 ENHRY and CDR2 SYGVKD. J was trimmed by 4 bases and V by 4 bases; bases with no gene match: 4. CDR3 length: 15 residues.

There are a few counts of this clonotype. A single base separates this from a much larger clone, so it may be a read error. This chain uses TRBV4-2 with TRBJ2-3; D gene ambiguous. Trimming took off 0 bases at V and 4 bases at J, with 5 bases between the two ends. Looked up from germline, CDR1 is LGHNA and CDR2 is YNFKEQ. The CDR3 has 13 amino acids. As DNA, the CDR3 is TGTGCCAGCAGCCAAGAATTCGCAGATACGCAGTATTTT. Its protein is CASSQEFADTQYF.

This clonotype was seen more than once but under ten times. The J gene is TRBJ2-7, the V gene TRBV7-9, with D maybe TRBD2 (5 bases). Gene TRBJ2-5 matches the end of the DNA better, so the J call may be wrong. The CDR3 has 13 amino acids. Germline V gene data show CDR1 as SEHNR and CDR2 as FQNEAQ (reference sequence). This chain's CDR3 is CASSLGESKTQYF. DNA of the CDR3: TGTGCCAGCAGCTTAGGGGAGTCGAAGACCCAGTACTTC.

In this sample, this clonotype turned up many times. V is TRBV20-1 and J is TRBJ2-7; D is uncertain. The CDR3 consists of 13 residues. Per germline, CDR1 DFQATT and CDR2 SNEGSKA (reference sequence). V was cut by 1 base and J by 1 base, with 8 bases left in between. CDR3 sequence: CSARGVASYEQYF. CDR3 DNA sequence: TGCAGTGCTAGAGGGGTCGCTTCCTACGAGCAGTACTTC.

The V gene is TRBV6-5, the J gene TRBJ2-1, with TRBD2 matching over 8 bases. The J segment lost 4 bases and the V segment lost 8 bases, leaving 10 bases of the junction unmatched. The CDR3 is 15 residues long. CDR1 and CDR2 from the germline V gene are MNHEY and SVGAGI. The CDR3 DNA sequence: TGTGCCAGCGGGGGTAGCGGGACGATTTACAATGAGCAGTTCTTC. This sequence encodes CASGGSGTIYNEQFF.

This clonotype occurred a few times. The CDR3 bases are TGTGCCAGCAGTCGACTGGGCCTAGTGAAATGGCAGTTCTTC. It codes for CASSRLGLVKWQFF. This chain joins TRBV28 and TRBJ2-1, with D uncertain. This CDR3 has 14 amino acids. Germline V lookup: CDR1 MDHEN, CDR2 SYDVKM. With 5 bases removed from V and 12 bases from J, the gap between germline ends came to 20 bases.

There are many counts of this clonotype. CDR3 amino acids: CAISESTLSGSSTDTQYF. The CDR3 nucleotides read TGTGCCATCAGTGAGTCGACCTTGTCGGGGAGTAGCACAGATACGCAGTATTTT. This chain uses TRBV10-3 with TRBJ2-3, with D possibly TRBD2 on 5 matching bases. The CDR3 is made up of 18 amino acids. V dropped 0 bases and J dropped 0 bases, with 16 bases sitting between them. Germline assignment: CDR1 ENHRY and CDR2 SYGVKD.

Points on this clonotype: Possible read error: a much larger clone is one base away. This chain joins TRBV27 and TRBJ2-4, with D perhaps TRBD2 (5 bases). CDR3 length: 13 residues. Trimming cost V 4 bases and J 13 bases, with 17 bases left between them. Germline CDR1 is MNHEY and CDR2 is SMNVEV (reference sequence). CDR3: CASSSTAAGGQYF. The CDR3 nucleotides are TGTGCCAGCAGTTCAACAGCGGCCGGCGGGCAGTACTTC.

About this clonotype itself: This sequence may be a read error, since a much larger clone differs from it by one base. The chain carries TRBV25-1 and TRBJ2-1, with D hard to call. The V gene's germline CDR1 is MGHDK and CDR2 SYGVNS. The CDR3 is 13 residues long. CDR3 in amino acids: CASALSGYSEQFF. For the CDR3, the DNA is TGTGCCAGCGCCCTCTCGGGCTACAGTGAGCAGTTCTTC.

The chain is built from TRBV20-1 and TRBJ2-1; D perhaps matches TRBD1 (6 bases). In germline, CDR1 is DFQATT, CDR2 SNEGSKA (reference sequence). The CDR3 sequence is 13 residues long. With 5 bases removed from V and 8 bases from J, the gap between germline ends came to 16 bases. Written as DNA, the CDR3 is TGCAGTGCTCTTCCGGGCCCAGGGGATGAGCAGTTCTTC. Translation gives CSALPGPGDEQFF.

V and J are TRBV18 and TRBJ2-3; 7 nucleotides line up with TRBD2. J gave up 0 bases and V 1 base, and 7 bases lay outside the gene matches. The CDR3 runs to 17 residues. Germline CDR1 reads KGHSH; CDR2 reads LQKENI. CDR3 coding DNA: TGTGCCAGCTCACCACAGGAGCGGGGAACTAGCACAGATACGCAGTATTTT. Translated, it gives CASSPQERGTSTDTQYF.

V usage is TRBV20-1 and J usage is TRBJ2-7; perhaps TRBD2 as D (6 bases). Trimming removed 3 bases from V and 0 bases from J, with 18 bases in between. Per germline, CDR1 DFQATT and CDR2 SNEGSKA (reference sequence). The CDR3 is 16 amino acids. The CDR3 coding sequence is TGCAGTGCTAGCTACCTCCGGGACTTTTACTCCTACGAGCAGTACTTC. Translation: CSASYLRDFYSYEQYF.

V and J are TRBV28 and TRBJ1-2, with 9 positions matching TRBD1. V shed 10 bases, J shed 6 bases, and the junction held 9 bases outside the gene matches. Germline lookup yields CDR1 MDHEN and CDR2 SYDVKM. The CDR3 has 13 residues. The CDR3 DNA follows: TGTGCCACTGAGGAGACAGGGGGAGATGGCTACACCTTC. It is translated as CATEETGGDGYTF.

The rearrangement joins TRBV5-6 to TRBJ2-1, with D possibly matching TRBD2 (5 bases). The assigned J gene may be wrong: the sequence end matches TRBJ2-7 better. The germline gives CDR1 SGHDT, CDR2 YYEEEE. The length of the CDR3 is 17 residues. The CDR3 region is CASSLGPASQTYNEQYF. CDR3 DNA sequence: TGTGCCAGCAGCTTGGGTCCGGCTAGCCAAACCTACAATGAGCAGTACTTC.

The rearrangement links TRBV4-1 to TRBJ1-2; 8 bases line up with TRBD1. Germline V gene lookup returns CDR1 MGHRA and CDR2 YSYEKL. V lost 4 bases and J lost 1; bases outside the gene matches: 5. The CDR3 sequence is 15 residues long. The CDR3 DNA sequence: TGCGCCAGCAGCCGCACAGGGGGACGTAACTATGGCTACACCTTC. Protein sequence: CASSRTGGRNYGYTF.

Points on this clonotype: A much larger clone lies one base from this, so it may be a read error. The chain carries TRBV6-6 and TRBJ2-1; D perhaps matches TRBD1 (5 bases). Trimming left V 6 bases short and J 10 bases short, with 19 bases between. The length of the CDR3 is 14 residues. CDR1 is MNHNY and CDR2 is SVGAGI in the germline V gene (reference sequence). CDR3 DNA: TGTGCCAGCAGCCCTCTGGGGCCTCGCTACGAGCAGTTCTTC. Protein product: CASSPLGPRYEQFF.

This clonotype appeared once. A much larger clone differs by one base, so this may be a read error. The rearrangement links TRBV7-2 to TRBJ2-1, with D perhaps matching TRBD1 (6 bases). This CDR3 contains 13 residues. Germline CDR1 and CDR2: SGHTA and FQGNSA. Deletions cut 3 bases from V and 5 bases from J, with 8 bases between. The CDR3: CASSFYRDNEQFF. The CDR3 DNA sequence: TGTGCCAGCAGCTTCTACAGGGACAATGAGCAGTTCTTC.

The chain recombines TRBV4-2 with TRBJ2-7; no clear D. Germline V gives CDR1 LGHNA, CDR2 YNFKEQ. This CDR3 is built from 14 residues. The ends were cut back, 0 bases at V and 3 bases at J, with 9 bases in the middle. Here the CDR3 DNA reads TGTGCCAGCAGCCAAGAACCCCTCAGCTACGAGCAGTACTTC. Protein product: CASSQEPLSYEQYF.

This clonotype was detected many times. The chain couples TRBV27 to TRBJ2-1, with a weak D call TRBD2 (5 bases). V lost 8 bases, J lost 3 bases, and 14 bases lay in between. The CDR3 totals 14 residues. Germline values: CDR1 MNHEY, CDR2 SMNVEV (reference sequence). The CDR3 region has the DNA TGTGCCAGCGGAGTAGCGTCAATCTACAATGAGCAGTTCTTC. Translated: CASGVASIYNEQFF.